A single sample gave rise to the 18 T cell receptor beta chains below, sequenced in a study of regulatory T cells. General study points: Hydrophobic residues at CDR3 positions 6 and 7 were enriched in conventional CD4+ T cells of CD3G-deficient patients.

These receptors lack a known antigen. The primer mix had 52 TRBV and 13 TRBJ primers. Assay: immunoSEQ multiplex PCR; the TCRdb copy retains only in-frame clones and omits some. The top ten hold roughly 1.6% of the sample, which has almost 30,000 clones, approximately 90% seen once. Source material: conventional CD4+ T cells sorted from blood. These TCRs come from a person aged 18-29 years with CD3G deficiency.

The chain employs TRBV6-1 and TRBJ2-3, with a possible D match to TRBD2 (6 bases). There are 16 residues in the CDR3. The V end was cut by 3 bases, the J end by 2 bases, with 15 bases between. The germline V gene has CDR1 MNHNS and CDR2 SASEGT. CDR3: CASSDGGLLLTDTQYF. CDR3 nucleotides: TGTGCCAGCAGTGATGGGGGACTCTTACTCACAGATACGCAGTATTTT.

The chain is built from TRBV5-1 and TRBJ2-2, with D perhaps TRBD2 (5 bases). Germline V gene lookup returns CDR1 SGHRS and CDR2 YFSETQ. The V gene lost 0 bases and the J gene lost 4 bases, with 13 bases spanning the gap. CDR3 size: 16 residues. CDR3 nucleotide sequence: TGCGCCAGCAGCTTGGGAGGGTACCCTACCACCGGGGAGCTGTTTTTT. Translated: CASSLGGYPTTGELFF.

The J gene is TRBJ2-7, the V gene TRBV6-5; D is unresolved. Germline CDR1 is MNHEY and CDR2 is SVGAGI. The CDR3 runs to 13 residues. The V end was cut by 6 bases, the J end by 0 bases, with 9 bases between. CDR3 residues: CASRAGGSYEQYF. DNA of the CDR3: TGTGCCAGCAGGGCTGGCGGCTCCTACGAGCAGTACTTC.

This sequence joins TRBV6-5 and TRBJ1-2, with 8 positions matching TRBD1. V lost 6 bases and J lost 6; bases outside the gene matches: 12. The CDR3 has 15 amino acids. Per germline, CDR1 MNHEY and CDR2 SVGAGI. The CDR3 loop reads CASRLTGTGHNGYTF. CDR3 in DNA: TGTGCCAGCAGGCTGACCGGGACAGGCCATAATGGCTACACCTTC.

This chain links TRBV28 with TRBJ2-7, with D possibly called TRBD1 or TRBD2 (5 bases each). Germline CDR1 and CDR2: MDHEN and SYDVKM. The CDR3 contains 12 residues. V was clipped by 5 bases and J by 6 bases, with 11 bases between them. CDR3 protein: CASSQEGREQYF. CDR3 nucleotides: TGTGCCAGCAGTCAAGAGGGGCGCGAGCAGTACTTC. Full variable domain (outside the CDR3, taken from reference TRBV28 and TRBJ2-7): DVKVTQSSRYLVKRTGEKVFLECVQDMDHENMFWYRQDPGLGLRLIYFSYDVKMKEKGDIPEGYSVSREKKERFSLILESASTNQTSMYLCASSQEGREQYFGPGTRLTVT.

The rearrangement uses TRBV18 and TRBJ1-1; 7 bases fit TRBD1. Germline CDR1 is KGHSH and CDR2 is LQKENI. With V trimmed by 3 bases and J by 3 bases, 4 bases remained unmatched. The CDR3 covers 14 residues. CDR3 amino acids: CASSPRGGHTEAFF. CDR3 DNA sequence: TGTGCCAGCTCACCGCGAGGGGGCCACACTGAAGCTTTCTTT.

The chain combines TRBV6-1 with TRBJ1-2; 7 nucleotides line up with TRBD1. This CDR3 has 13 residues. CDR1 and CDR2 from the germline V gene are MNHNS and SASEGT. The ends lost 9 bases at V and 3 bases at J; junction bases unmatched: 7. The CDR3 loop is CASQQGNDYGYTF. CDR3 sequence (DNA): TGTGCCAGTCAACAGGGGAATGACTATGGCTACACCTTC.

The chain employs TRBV30 and TRBJ1-3; 9 bases fit TRBD1. Germline-derived CDR1 and CDR2 are GTSNPN and SVGIG (reference sequence). Trimming took 3 bases from V and 7 from J; bases not matched to a gene: 7. The CDR3 totals 14 residues. The CDR3 DNA sequence: TGTGCCTGGAGCCGGACAGGGGAAGGCAACACCATATATTTT. This gives the protein CAWSRTGEGNTIYF.

CDR3: CASSISGSTDTQYF. CDR3 sequence (DNA): TGTGCCAGCAGCATCAGCGGGAGCACAGATACGCAGTATTTT. This sequence joins TRBV7-8 and TRBJ2-3, with a weak D call TRBD2 (6 bases). V was cut by 5 bases and J by 0 bases, with 9 bases left in between. Germline V gene lookup returns CDR1 SGHVS and CDR2 FQNEAQ. This CDR3 spans 14 amino acids.

This chain uses TRBV6-1 with TRBJ2-5, with D possibly TRBD2 on 5 matching bases. V lost 5 bases, J lost 7 bases, and 14 bases lay in between. CDR1 is MNHNS, CDR2 SASEGT, per germline. The CDR3 extends over 13 amino acids. CDR3 in amino acids: CASSPIGDGTQYF. DNA for the CDR3: TGTGCCAGCAGTCCCATCGGGGATGGGACCCAGTACTTC.

This clone was picked up a small number of times. The J gene is TRBJ1-5, the V gene TRBV7-3; tentatively, D is TRBD1 (5 bases). The germline V and J ends were trimmed by 2 bases and 4 bases, with 18 bases remaining between them. CDR3 length equals 17 residues. Germline loops: CDR1 SGHTA, CDR2 FQGTGA. The CDR3 coding sequence is TGTGCCAGCAGCTTAGATAAGGGGCCGACTCGGAATCAGCCCCAGCATTTT. The encoded protein is CASSLDKGPTRNQPQHF.

The rearrangement uses TRBV7-2 and TRBJ1-3, with TRBD1 as a possible D gene (5 bases). Germline values: CDR1 SGHTA, CDR2 FQGNSA. Trimming stripped 4 bases from V and 0 bases from J, with 13 bases between. The CDR3 sequence is 16 residues long. CDR3 loop: CASSSEGANSGNTIYF. The CDR3 region has the DNA TGTGCCAGCAGCTCTGAAGGGGCGAACTCTGGAAACACCATATATTTT.

This rearrangement joins TRBV7-9 to TRBJ2-1; 10 bases are shared with TRBD2. The CDR3 covers 16 residues. V dropped 0 bases and J dropped 4; count of bases not matched to a gene: 3. CDR1 is SEHNR and CDR2 is FQNEAQ in the germline V gene (reference sequence). The DNA for the CDR3 is TGTGCCAGCAGCTTAGCCAGGACTAGCGGTTACAATGAGCAGTTCTTC. Its protein is CASSLARTSGYNEQFF.

The chain carries TRBV25-1 and TRBJ2-5; no clear D gene. This CDR3 is 11 amino acids long. Trimming took 3 bases from V and 5 from J, leaving 4 bases between them. The germline CDR1 and CDR2 sequences are MGHDK and SYGVNS. CDR3 loop: CASSDRETQYF. The CDR3, as DNA: TGTGCCAGCAGTGACAGGGAGACCCAGTACTTC.

The genes are TRBV7-8 and TRBJ1-1; tentatively, D is TRBD1 (5 bases). Trimming pared 6 bases from V and 5 bases from J, leaving 34 bases between. The CDR3 covers 20 residues. The germline V gene encodes CDR1 SGHVS and CDR2 FQNEAQ. CDR3 sequence reads: CASSRFQLLRGLDGQTEAFF. CDR3 bases: TGTGCCAGCAGTAGATTCCAATTGCTGAGGGGCCTGGATGGTCAGACTGAAGCTTTCTTT.

As DNA, the CDR3 is TGTGCCAGTGCCGGACAGGGGAACACTGAAGCTTTCTTT. Its protein product is CASAGQGNTEAFF. The chain is built from TRBV19 and TRBJ1-1; 8 nucleotides line up with TRBD1. This CDR3 comprises 13 residues. CDR1 is LNHDA, CDR2 SQIVND, per germline (reference sequence). The V gene end was trimmed by 8 bases and the J gene end by 1 base; junction bases not matched to a gene: 3.

The chain carries TRBV9 and TRBJ1-1, with a weak D call TRBD1 (5 bases). Germline V gene data show CDR1 as SGDLS and CDR2 as YYNGEE. With 3 bases removed from V and 1 base from J, the gap between germline ends came to 13 bases. CDR3 length equals 15 residues. This chain's CDR3 is CASSAGGLRNTEAFF. CDR3 in DNA: TGTGCCAGCAGCGCGGGGGGTTTGAGGAACACTGAAGCTTTCTTT.

This chain connects TRBV7-2 to TRBJ1-1, with D possibly matching TRBD1 (5 bases). With 1 base removed from V and 4 bases from J, the gap between germline ends came to 7 bases. CDR1 and CDR2 from the germline V gene are SGHTA and FQGNSA. The CDR3 spans 13 residues. The CDR3 reads CASSLGGSTEAFF. Written as DNA, the CDR3 is TGTGCCAGCAGCTTAGGGGGGAGCACTGAAGCTTTCTTT.